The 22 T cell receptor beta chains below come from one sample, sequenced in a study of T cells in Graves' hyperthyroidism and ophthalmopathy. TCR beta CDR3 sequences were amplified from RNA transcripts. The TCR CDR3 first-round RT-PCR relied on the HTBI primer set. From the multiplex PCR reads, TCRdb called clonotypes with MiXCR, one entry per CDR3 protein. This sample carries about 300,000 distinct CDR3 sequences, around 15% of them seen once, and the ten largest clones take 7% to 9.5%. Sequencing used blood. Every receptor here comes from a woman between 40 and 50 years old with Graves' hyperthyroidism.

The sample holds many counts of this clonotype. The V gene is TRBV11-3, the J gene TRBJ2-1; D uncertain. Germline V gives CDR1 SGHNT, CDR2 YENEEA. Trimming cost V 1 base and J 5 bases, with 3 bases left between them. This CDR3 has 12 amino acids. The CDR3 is CASSLVNNEQFF. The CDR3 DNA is TGTGCCAGCAGCTTAGTCAACAATGAGCAGTTCTTC.

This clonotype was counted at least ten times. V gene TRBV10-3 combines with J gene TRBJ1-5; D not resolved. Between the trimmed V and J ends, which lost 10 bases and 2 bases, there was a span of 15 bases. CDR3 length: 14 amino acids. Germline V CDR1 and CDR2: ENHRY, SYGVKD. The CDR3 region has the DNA TGTGCCAACACCCCGATTTCCGGCAATCAGCCCCAGCATTTT. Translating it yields CANTPISGNQPQHF.

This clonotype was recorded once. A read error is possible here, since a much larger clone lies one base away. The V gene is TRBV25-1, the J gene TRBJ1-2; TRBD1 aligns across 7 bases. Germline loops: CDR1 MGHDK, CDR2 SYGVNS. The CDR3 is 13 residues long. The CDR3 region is CAGSEQGLYGYTF. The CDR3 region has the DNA TGTGCCGGCAGTGAACAGGGGCTCTATGGCTACACCTTC.

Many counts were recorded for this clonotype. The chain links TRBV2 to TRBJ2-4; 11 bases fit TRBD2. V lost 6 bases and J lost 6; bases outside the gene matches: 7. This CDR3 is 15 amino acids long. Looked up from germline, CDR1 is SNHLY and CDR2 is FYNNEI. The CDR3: CASRGLAGGVNIQYF. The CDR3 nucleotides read TGTGCCAGCAGAGGCCTAGCGGGAGGAGTAAACATTCAGTACTTC.

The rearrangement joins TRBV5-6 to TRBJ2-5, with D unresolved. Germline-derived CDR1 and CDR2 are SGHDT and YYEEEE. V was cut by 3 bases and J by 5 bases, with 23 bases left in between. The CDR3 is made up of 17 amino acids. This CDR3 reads CASSSRKTPISMETQYF. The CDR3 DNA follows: TGTGCCAGCAGCTCACGGAAGACCCCCATCTCGATGGAGACCCAGTACTTC.

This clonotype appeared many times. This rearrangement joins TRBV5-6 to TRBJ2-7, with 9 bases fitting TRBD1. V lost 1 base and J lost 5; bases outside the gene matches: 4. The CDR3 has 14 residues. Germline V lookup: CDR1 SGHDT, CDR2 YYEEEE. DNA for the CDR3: TGTGCCAGCAGCTTGATTGACAGGGGGAACGAGCAGTACTTC. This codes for CASSLIDRGNEQYF.

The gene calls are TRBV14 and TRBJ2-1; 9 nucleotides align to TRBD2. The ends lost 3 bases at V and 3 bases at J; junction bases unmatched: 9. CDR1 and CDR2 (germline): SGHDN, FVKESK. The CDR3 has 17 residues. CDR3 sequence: CASSHWGLAGIYNEQFF. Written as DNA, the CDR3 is TGTGCCAGCAGCCACTGGGGGCTAGCGGGAATCTACAATGAGCAGTTCTTC.

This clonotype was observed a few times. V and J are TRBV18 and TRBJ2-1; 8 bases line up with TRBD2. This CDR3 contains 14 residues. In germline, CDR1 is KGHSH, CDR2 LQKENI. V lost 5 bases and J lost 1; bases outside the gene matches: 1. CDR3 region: CASSGLASYNEQFF. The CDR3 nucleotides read TGTGCCAGCTCAGGACTAGCTTCCTACAATGAGCAGTTCTTC.

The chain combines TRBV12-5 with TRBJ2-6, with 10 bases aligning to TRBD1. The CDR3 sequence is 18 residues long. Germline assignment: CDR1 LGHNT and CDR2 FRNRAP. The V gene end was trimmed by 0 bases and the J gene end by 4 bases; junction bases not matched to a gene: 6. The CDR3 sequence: CASGLVLGQGKGANVLTF. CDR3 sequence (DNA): TGTGCTAGTGGTTTGGTACTGGGACAGGGGAAAGGGGCCAACGTCCTGACTTTC.

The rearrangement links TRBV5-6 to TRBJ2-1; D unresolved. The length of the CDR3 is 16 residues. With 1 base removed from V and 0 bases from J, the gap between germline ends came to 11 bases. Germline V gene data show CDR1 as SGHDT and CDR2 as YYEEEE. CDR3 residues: CASSLIKDRSYNEQFF. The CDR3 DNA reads TGTGCCAGCAGCTTGATAAAGGACCGCTCCTACAATGAGCAGTTCTTC.

The chain's CDR3 is CSATTGTGRNGYTF. The CDR3 coding sequence is TGCAGTGCCACCACCGGGACAGGGAGGAATGGCTACACCTTC. The genes are TRBV20-1 and TRBJ1-2; 9 nucleotides align to TRBD1. The CDR3 spans 14 residues. Germline V gene data show CDR1 as DFQATT and CDR2 as SNEGSKA (reference sequence). V dropped 6 bases and J dropped 6; count of bases not matched to a gene: 11.

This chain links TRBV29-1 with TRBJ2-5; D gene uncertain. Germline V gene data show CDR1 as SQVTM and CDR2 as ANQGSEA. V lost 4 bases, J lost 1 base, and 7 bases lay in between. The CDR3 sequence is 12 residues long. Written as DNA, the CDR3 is TGCAGCGTTGCGGCGTCCCAAGAGACCCAGTACTTC. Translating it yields CSVAASQETQYF.

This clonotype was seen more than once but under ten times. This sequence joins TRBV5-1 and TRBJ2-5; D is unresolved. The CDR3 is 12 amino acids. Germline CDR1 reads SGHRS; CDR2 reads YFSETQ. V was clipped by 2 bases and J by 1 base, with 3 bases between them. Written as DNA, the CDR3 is TGCGCCAGCAGCTTTCTCCAAGAGACCCAGTACTTC. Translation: CASSFLQETQYF.

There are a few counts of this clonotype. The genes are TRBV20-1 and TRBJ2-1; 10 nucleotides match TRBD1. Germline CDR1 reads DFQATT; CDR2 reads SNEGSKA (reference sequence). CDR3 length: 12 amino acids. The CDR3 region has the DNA TGCAGCCCTGAGGACAGGGGGAATGAGCAGTTCTTC. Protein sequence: CSPEDRGNEQFF.

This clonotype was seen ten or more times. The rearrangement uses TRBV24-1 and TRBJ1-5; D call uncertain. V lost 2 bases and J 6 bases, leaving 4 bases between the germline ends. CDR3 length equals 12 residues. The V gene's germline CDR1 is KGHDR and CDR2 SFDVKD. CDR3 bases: TGTGCCACCAGTGATTGGGGTCAGCCCCAGCATTTT. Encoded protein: CATSDWGQPQHF.

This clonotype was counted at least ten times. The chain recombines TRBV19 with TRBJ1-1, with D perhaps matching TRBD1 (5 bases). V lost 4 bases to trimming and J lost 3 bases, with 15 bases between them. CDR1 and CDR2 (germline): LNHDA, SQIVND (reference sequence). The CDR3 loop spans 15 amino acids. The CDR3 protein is CASSTAGTWDTEAFF. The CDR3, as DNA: TGTGCCAGTAGTACAGCAGGGACTTGGGACACTGAAGCTTTCTTT.

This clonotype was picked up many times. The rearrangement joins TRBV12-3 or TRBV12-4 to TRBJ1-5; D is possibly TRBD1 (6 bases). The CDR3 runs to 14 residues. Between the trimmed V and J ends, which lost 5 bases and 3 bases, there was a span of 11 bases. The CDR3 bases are TGTGCCAGCAGTCCCACAGGGTACAATCAGCCCCAGCATTTT. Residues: CASSPTGYNQPQHF.

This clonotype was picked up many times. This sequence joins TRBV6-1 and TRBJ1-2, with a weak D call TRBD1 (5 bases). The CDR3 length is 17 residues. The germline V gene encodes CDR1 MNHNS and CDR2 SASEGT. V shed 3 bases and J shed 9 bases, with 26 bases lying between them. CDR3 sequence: CASSDQGDILGGNSYTF. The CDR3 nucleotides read TGTGCCAGCAGTGACCAGGGTGATATTCTGGGTGGCAACAGCTACACCTTC.

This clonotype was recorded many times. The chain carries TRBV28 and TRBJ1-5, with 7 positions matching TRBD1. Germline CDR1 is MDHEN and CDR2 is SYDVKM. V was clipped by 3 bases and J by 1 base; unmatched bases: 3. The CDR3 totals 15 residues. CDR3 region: CASSLKGASNQPQHF. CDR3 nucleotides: TGTGCCAGCAGTTTGAAGGGGGCGAGCAATCAGCCCCAGCATTTT.

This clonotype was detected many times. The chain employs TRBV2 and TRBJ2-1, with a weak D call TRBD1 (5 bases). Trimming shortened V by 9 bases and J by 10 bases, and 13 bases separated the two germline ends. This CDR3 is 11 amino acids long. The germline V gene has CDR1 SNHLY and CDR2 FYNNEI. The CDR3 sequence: CASLRGAEQFF. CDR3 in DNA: TGTGCCAGTCTTCGTGGGGCGGAGCAGTTCTTC.

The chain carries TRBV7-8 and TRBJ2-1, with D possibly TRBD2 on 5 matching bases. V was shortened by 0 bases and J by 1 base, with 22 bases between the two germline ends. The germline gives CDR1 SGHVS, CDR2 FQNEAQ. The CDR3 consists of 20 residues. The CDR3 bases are TGTGCCAGCAGCTTAGCGTTCAGAGGGCCTCCAATCGAATCCTACAATGAGCAGTTCTTC. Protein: CASSLAFRGPPIESYNEQFF.

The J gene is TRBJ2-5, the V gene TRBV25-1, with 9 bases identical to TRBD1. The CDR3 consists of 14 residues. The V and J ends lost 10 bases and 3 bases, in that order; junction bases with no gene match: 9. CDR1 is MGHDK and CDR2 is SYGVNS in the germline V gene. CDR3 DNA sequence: TGTGCCACCTCTTCAGGACAGGGGAAAGAGACCCAGTACTTC. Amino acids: CATSSGQGKETQYF.